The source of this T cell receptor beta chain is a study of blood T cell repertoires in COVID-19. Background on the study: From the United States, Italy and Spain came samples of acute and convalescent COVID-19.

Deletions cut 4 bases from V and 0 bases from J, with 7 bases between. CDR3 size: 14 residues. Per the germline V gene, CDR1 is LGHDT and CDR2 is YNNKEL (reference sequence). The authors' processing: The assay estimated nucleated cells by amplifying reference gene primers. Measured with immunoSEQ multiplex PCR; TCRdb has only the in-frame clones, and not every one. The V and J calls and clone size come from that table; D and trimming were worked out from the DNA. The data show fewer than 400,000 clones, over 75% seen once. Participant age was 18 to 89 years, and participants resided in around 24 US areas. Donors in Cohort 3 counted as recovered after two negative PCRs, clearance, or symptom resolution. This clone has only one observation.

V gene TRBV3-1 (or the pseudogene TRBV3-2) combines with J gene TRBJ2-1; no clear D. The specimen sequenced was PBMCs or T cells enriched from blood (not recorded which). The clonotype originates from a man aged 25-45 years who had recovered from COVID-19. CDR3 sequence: CASSRDNSYNEQFF. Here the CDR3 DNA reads TGTGCCAGCAGCCGAGACAACTCCTACAATGAGCAGTTCTTC.